Described below is a single TCR beta chain sequence and its context. Its target is unknown. V lost 0 bases and J 4 bases, leaving 10 bases between the germline ends. The CDR3 has 14 residues. In germline, CDR1 is SGDLS, CDR2 YYNGEE. Samples came from healthy bone marrow donors. These data come from a study of cytomegalovirus exposure and HLA in healthy donors. Study-wide results and limits: It was taken for granted in presence/absence analyses that sequencing depth across donors was roughly uniform. Highly shared variants forming one cluster were likely a sequencing artifact. The classifier was said to identify cytomegalovirus status with high specificity and sensitivity.

PCR involved 60 Vbeta and 13 Jbeta primers. Assay: immunoSEQ multiplex PCR; the TCRdb copy retains only in-frame clones and omits some. This sample has roughly 190,000 clones, with around 75% found just once. This TCR was recovered from a woman aged 25-40 years in good health and CMV-seropositive. The rearrangement uses TRBV9 and TRBJ1-2; D remains ambiguous. The specimen was PBMCs. CDR3 coding DNA: TGTGCCAGCAGCGTAGGAGGTAGTAGCTATGGCTACACCTTC. The encoded protein is CASSVGGSSYGYTF.